This section outlines one T cell receptor beta chain sequence together with its context. The antigen remains unidentified. The data derive from a study of T cell responses to AZD1222 COVID-19 vaccine. The study, taken as a whole, reports: Most donors were white British, females outnumbered males, and clonal diversity was possibly underestimated. Among those given AZD1222, only six were seropositive at baseline.

Per the germline V gene, CDR1 is KGHSH and CDR2 is LQKENI. Trimming left V 3 bases short and J 5 bases short, with 6 bases between. The CDR3 is 12 amino acids. Assay: immunoSEQ multiplex PCR; the TCRdb copy retains only in-frame clones and omits some. Of roughly 97,000 clones in the sample, 88% are singletons; the top ten hold roughly 2.8%. The chain recombines TRBV18 with TRBJ2-3, with D hard to call. The sequence derives from an adult in good health. Specimen: peripheral blood, collected on day 0 of AZD1222 vaccination. CDR3 nucleotide sequence: TGTGCCAGCTCACCTCTTTTAGATACGCAGTATTTT. This codes for CASSPLLDTQYF.